This is a list of T cell receptor beta chains from one sample in a study of cytomegalovirus exposure and HLA in healthy donors. The assay was immunoSEQ multiplex PCR, and TCRdb's table has in-frame clones only and misses some. The sample has 90,000 to 150,000 clones; nearly 65% are singletons. Sequencing used PBMCs. All receptors come from a man aged 35 to 55 in good health and CMV-seropositive. CDR3s include the opening cysteine and the closing phenylalanine or tryptophan. A D gene is named only where the DNA matches it firmly. Clone size is shown for a subset of rows, as once, few, many or a class of expanded clone.

length: 15; J: TRBJ2-5; D: TRBD1; size: -; V: TRBV7-2; DNA: TGTGCCAGCAGCTACGACAGGGGATGGCAAGAGACCCAGTACTTC; CDR3: CASSYDRGWQETQYF
length: 15; J: TRBJ2-5; D: -; size: -; V: TRBV9; DNA: TGTGCCAGCAGCGTAGGAGCGGGTGGGGGAGAGACCCAGTACTTC; CDR3: CASSVGAGGGETQYF
length: 13; J: TRBJ2-1; D: -; size: once; V: TRBV6-5; DNA: TGTGCCAGCAGTGCGCGGGCTTACAATGAGCAGTTCTTC; CDR3: CASSARAYNEQFF
length: 14; J: TRBJ1-1; D: -; size: -; V: TRBV5-1; DNA: TGCGCCAGCAGCTTGGCCCCGGGGAACACTGAAGCTTTCTTT; CDR3: CASSLAPGNTEAFF
length: 14; J: TRBJ1-1; D: -; size: -; V: TRBV6-5; DNA: TGTGCCAGCAGTCCTCTAGAGGGGAACACTGAAGCTTTCTTT; CDR3: CASSPLEGNTEAFF
length: 14; J: TRBJ1-2; D: -; size: -; V: TRBV29-1; DNA: TGCAGCGTTGAAGTACAGGGTGAAACGGGTGGCTACACCTTC; CDR3: CSVEVQGETGGYTF
length: 14; J: TRBJ1-6; D: TRBD1; size: -; V: TRBV27; DNA: TGTGCCAGCAGTCGCGGACAGGGTGGTTCACCCCTCCACTTT; CDR3: CASSRGQGGSPLHF
length: 14; J: TRBJ1-1; D: -; size: -; V: TRBV2; DNA: TGTGCCAGCAGTGAACAGGGGCGGAGCACTGAAGCTTTCTTT; CDR3: CASSEQGRSTEAFF
length: 14; J: TRBJ2-7; D: -; size: -; V: TRBV27; DNA: TGTGCCAGCAGTTTAGGGGCCCGTCCAGACGAGCAGTACTTC; CDR3: CASSLGARPDEQYF
length: 17; J: TRBJ2-1; D: -; size: -; V: TRBV18; DNA: TGTGCCAGCTCACCTATTTCTCTACCTAACTCCTACAATGAGCAGTTCTTC; CDR3: CASSPISLPNSYNEQFF
length: 17; J: TRBJ1-5; D: TRBD1; size: -; V: TRBV19; DNA: TGTGCCAGTAGTCCCCTTGGACAGGGAAAGGGAAATCAGCCCCAGCATTTT; CDR3: CASSPLGQGKGNQPQHF
length: 15; J: TRBJ2-7; D: TRBD2; size: -; V: TRBV6-1; DNA: TGTGCCAGCAGGGTTGGACTAGTAAGCTCCTACGAGCAGTACTTC; CDR3: CASRVGLVSSYEQYF
length: 19; J: TRBJ1-4; D: -; size: -; V: TRBV5-1; DNA: TGCGCCAGCAGCTTGGCCTTAGGGGGTTCTCTGGCAACTAATGAAAAACTGTTTTTT; CDR3: CASSLALGGSLATNEKLFF
length: 16; J: TRBJ2-7; D: TRBD1; size: -; V: TRBV11-3; DNA: TGTGCCAGCAGCTTACCCCGGGACAGGCTGACCTACGAGCAGTACTTC; CDR3: CASSLPRDRLTYEQYF
length: 15; J: TRBJ2-7; D: TRBD2; size: -; V: TRBV6-5; DNA: TGTGCCAGCAGTTACTTGCTAGCGGGGGGTGGCGAGCAGTACTTC; CDR3: CASSYLLAGGGEQYF
length: 14; J: TRBJ2-5; D: -; size: -; V: TRBV4-2; DNA: TGTGCCAGCAGCCATGGACTCGACCAAGAGACCCAGTACTTC; CDR3: CASSHGLDQETQYF
length: 18; J: TRBJ1-3; D: -; size: -; V: TRBV30; DNA: TGTGCCTGGAGTCCGATTTACAGGGTTGGGAACTCTGGAAACACCATATATTTT; CDR3: CAWSPIYRVGNSGNTIYF
length: 13; J: TRBJ1-2; D: TRBD1; size: -; V: TRBV7-2; DNA: TGTGCCAGCAGCTTGGGACAGAACTATGGCTACACCTTC; CDR3: CASSLGQNYGYTF
length: 13; J: TRBJ2-7; D: TRBD2; size: -; V: TRBV9; DNA: TGTGCCAGCAGCCCTACTAGCGACTACGAGCAGTACTTC; CDR3: CASSPTSDYEQYF
length: 16; J: TRBJ2-3; D: TRBD2; size: -; V: TRBV10-1; DNA: TGCGCCAGCAGCGACAGAACGGGGGGGGTAGTAGATACGCAGTATTTT; CDR3: CASSDRTGGVVDTQYF
length: 14; J: TRBJ2-7; D: TRBD1; size: -; V: TRBV7-2; DNA: TGTGCCAGCAGCCCGGGACAGGGAACCTACGAGCAGTACTTC; CDR3: CASSPGQGTYEQYF
length: 14; J: TRBJ2-6; D: -; size: -; V: TRBV19; DNA: TGTGCCAGTAGTTACGCAGTGAGGTCCAACGTCCTGACTTTC; CDR3: CASSYAVRSNVLTF
length: 15; J: TRBJ1-1; D: -; size: -; V: TRBV5-1; DNA: TGCGCCAGCAGTTTGTGGACAGAAGTGAACACTGAAGCTTTCTTT; CDR3: CASSLWTEVNTEAFF
length: 16; J: TRBJ2-5; D: -; size: once; V: TRBV27; DNA: TGTGCCAGCAGTCTGAATTCTAGGCCGATGGGAGAGACCCAGTACTTC; CDR3: CASSLNSRPMGETQYF
length: 11; J: TRBJ2-2; D: -; size: -; V: TRBV10-1; DNA: TGCGCCAACCGGCCGGGGGGCGAGCTGTTTTTT; CDR3: CANRPGGELFF
length: 16; J: TRBJ1-1; D: -; size: -; V: TRBV6-5; DNA: TGTGCCAGCAGTTTTTGGGGCAGCCCTATGAACACTGAAGCTTTCTTT; CDR3: CASSFWGSPMNTEAFF
length: 16; J: TRBJ2-1; D: TRBD1; size: few; V: TRBV4-2; DNA: TGTGCCAGCAGCCAAGAAGGAGGACAGGGGGCAAATGAGCAGTTCTTC; CDR3: CASSQEGGQGANEQFF
length: 12; J: TRBJ1-1; D: TRBD1; size: -; V: TRBV28; DNA: TGTGCCAGCAGTTTATTGGGACAGAAAGCTTTCTTT; CDR3: CASSLLGQKAFF
length: 13; J: TRBJ1-1; D: -; size: -; V: TRBV29-1; DNA: TGCAGCGTTGATGCGGGAGCGAACACTGAAGCTTTCTTT; CDR3: CSVDAGANTEAFF
length: 15; J: TRBJ2-1; D: TRBD2; size: -; V: TRBV7-9; DNA: TGTGCCAGCAGCCGACTAGCGGGGGTTGGCAATGAGCAGTTCTTC; CDR3: CASSRLAGVGNEQFF
length: 14; J: TRBJ1-3; D: -; size: -; V: TRBV25-1; DNA: TGTGCCAGCAGTGAAATTAGCTCTGGAAACACCATATATTTT; CDR3: CASSEISSGNTIYF
length: 15; J: TRBJ2-7; D: TRBD2; size: -; V: TRBV28; DNA: TGTGCCAGCAGGCTAGCGGGAGTGCACGGTTACGAGCAGTACTTC; CDR3: CASRLAGVHGYEQYF
length: 11; J: TRBJ2-1; D: TRBD1; size: few; V: TRBV2; DNA: TGTGCCAGCAAGGGCGACAGGGGTCGAATCTTC; CDR3: CASKGDRGRIF
length: 12; J: TRBJ1-5; D: -; size: -; V: TRBV7-9; DNA: TGTGCCAGCAGCTTCCCCTCCAGGCCCCAGCATTTT; CDR3: CASSFPSRPQHF
length: 13; J: TRBJ1-2; D: -; size: -; V: TRBV29-1; DNA: TGCAGCGTTGAGGGGCAGGGATATAGTGGCTACACCTTC; CDR3: CSVEGQGYSGYTF
length: 16; J: TRBJ2-2; D: TRBD2; size: -; V: TRBV6-4; DNA: TGTGCCAGCAGTGTTGAGGCGGGAGGAAACACCGGGGAGCTGTTTTTT; CDR3: CASSVEAGGNTGELFF
length: 13; J: TRBJ1-5; D: -; size: -; V: TRBV18; DNA: TGTGCCAGCTCACCGGCAAGCAATCAGCCCCAGCATTTT; CDR3: CASSPASNQPQHF
length: 15; J: TRBJ2-7; D: -; size: -; V: TRBV15; DNA: TGTGCCACCAGCAGAGCTAGTGGGAGCTCCTACGAGCAGTACTTC; CDR3: CATSRASGSSYEQYF
length: 18; J: TRBJ2-5; D: TRBD2; size: -; V: TRBV4-2; DNA: TGTGCCAGCAGCCAAGTGACTAGCGGGAGCGGAATACAAGAGACCCAGTACTTC; CDR3: CASSQVTSGSGIQETQYF
length: 13; J: TRBJ1-5; D: TRBD1; size: -; V: TRBV18; DNA: TGTGCCAGCAGACAGGGGGAAAATCAGCCCCAGCATTTT; CDR3: CASRQGENQPQHF
length: 13; J: TRBJ2-1; D: TRBD1; size: -; V: TRBV29-1; DNA: TGCAGCGCCGGGGACAGCTCCTACAATGAGCAGTTCTTC; CDR3: CSAGDSSYNEQFF
length: 16; J: TRBJ2-1; D: TRBD1; size: -; V: TRBV28; DNA: TGTGCCAGCAGCTCACCGCCGGGACAGGGGGCTGGTGAGCAGTTCTTC; CDR3: CASSSPPGQGAGEQFF
length: 13; J: TRBJ1-1; D: -; size: -; V: TRBV16; DNA: TGTGCCAGCAGCCAGCAGGGGTGGACTGAAGCTTTCTTT; CDR3: CASSQQGWTEAFF
length: 15; J: TRBJ2-4; D: TRBD1; size: -; V: TRBV10-1; DNA: TGCGCCAGCAGCGAGGGGACAGGGGCGAAAAACATTCAGTACTTC; CDR3: CASSEGTGAKNIQYF